This T cell receptor (beta chain) appears in the sequencing data of a study of blood T cell repertoires in COVID-19. Overall study: T cells, B-cell-depleted T cells, or PBMCs supplied cDNA or gDNA.

How the authors handled the data: Estimates of nucleated cell counts were drawn from the amplification of reference gene primers. The repertoire was sequenced with immunoSEQ multiplex PCR; TCRdb's copy has only in-frame clones and lacks some. The V and J calls and clone size are taken from that table; D and trimming were inferred from the DNA. The sample yields about 180,000 clones, approximately 88% seen once. The germline V gene has CDR1 SGHRS and CDR2 YFSETQ. There are 14 residues in the CDR3. The ends lost 3 bases at V and 6 bases at J; junction bases unmatched: 9. The sample comprised peripheral blood. V and J are TRBV5-1 and TRBJ2-7; 7 bases match TRBD1. The origin of this receptor is a woman aged 25 to 39 with acute or convalescent COVID-19. The CDR3 coding sequence is TGCGCCAGCAGCTCCGGGGACAGCTCTTTCGAGCAGTACTTC. It encodes CASSSGDSSFEQYF.